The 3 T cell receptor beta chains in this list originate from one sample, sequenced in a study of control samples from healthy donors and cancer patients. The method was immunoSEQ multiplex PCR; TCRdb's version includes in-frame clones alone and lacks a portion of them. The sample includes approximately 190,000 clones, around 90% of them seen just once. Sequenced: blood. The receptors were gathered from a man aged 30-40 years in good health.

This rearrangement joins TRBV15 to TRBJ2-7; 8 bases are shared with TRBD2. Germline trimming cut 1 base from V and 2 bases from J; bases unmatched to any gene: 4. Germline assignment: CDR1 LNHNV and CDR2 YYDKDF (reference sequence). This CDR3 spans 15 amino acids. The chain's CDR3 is CATSRAAGAPYEQYF. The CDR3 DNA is TGTGCCACCAGCAGAGCAGCGGGGGCCCCCTACGAGCAGTACTTC.

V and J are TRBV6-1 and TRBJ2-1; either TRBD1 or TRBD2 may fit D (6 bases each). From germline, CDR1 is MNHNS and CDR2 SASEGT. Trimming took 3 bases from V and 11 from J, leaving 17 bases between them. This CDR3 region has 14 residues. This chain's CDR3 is CASSEPGTGDKQFF. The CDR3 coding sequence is TGTGCCAGCAGTGAGCCCGGGACTGGGGACAAGCAGTTCTTC.

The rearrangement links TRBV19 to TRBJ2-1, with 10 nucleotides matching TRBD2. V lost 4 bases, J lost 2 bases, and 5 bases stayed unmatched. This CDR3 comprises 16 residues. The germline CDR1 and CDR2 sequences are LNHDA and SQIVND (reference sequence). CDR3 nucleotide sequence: TGTGCCAGTAGTACATCTAGCGGGGGTCCCTACAATGAGCAGTTCTTC. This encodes CASSTSSGGPYNEQFF. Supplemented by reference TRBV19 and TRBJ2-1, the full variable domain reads DGGITQSPKYLFRKEGQNVTLSCEQNLNHDAMYWYRQDPGQGLRLIYYSQIVNDFQKGDIAEGYSVSREKKESFPLTVTSAQKNPTAFYLCASSTSSGGPYNEQFFGPGTRLTVL.